This T cell receptor (beta chain) was documented in a study of blood T cell repertoires in COVID-19. How the authors handled the data: Estimated nucleated cell counts came from reference gene primer amplification. The repertoire was sequenced with immunoSEQ multiplex PCR; TCRdb's copy has only in-frame clones and lacks some. That table gives V, J and clone size, and the DNA gave D and trimming. The top ten clones hold about 8.9% of a sample with 140,000 to 150,000 clones, 84% of them seen once. Germline CDR1 MDHEN, CDR2 SYDVKM. The CDR3 is 16 residues long. V lost 6 bases and J lost 0, with 16 bases in between. Enrolled during active infection, Seattle patients were then followed longitudinally.

The clonotype comes from a man in his thirties or forties with COVID-19, enrolled during active disease. This chain uses TRBV28 with TRBJ2-3, with a weak D call TRBD1 (5 bases). The material sequenced was peripheral blood. The CDR3 here is CASSLPYPGSTDTQYF. Written as DNA, the CDR3 is TGTGCCAGCAGCCTGCCCTACCCAGGGAGCACAGATACGCAGTATTTT. The entire variable domain, with the rest obtained from reference TRBV28 and TRBJ2-3, is as follows: DVKVTQSSRYLVKRTGEKVFLECVQDMDHENMFWYRQDPGLGLRLIYFSYDVKMKEKGDIPEGYSVSREKKERFSLILESASTNQTSMYLCASSLPYPGSTDTQYFGPGTRLTVL.